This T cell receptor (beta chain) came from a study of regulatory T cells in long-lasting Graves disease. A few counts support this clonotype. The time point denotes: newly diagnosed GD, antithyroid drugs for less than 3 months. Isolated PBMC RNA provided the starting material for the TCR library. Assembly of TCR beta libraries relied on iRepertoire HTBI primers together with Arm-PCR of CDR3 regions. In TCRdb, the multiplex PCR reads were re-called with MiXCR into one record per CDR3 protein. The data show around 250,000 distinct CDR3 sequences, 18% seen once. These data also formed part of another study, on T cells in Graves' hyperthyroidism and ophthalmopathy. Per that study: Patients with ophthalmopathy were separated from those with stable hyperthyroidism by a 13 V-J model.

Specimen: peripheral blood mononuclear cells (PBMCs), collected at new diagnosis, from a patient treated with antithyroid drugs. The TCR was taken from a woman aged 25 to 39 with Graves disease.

CDR3 coding DNA: TGTGCCATCAGTGATTTAGGTGTCCGGGGGCGCAATGAGCAGTTCTTC. Amino acids: CAISDLGVRGRNEQFF. The gene calls are TRBV10-3 and TRBJ2-1; D may be TRBD1 or TRBD2 (6 bases each). Germline CDR1 and CDR2: ENHRY and SYGVKD. The CDR3 has 16 amino acids. The germline V and J ends were trimmed by 3 bases and 6 bases, with 18 bases remaining between them.